This TCR beta chain comes out of a study of beta chain features in type 1 diabetes. Study-wide results and limits: Among all four CD4+ subsets, Type 1 diabetes patients had TCRB CDR3s that were moderately but significantly shorter. Relative to healthy donors, patients appeared to have naive, central memory and Treg TCRB repertoires that were more similar.

In this sample, this clone turned up once. Its antigen is still unknown. This CDR3 has 17 amino acids. Per the germline V gene, CDR1 is SGHTA and CDR2 is FQGNSA. Trimming removed 4 bases from V and 5 bases from J; junction bases left unmatched: 12. The isolated RNA, all of it, was reverse transcribed, so expressed TCRB transcripts were what got sequenced. Method: immunoSEQ multiplex PCR; TCRdb's copy keeps in-frame clones and lacks some. The sample yields under 850,000 clones, roughly an eighth seen once. This rearrangement joins TRBV7-2 to TRBJ2-1, with 9 bases lining up with TRBD2. The origin of this receptor is a man younger than 30 with type 1 diabetes. Sequencing used naive CD4+ T cells from blood. Written as DNA, the CDR3 is TGTGCCAGCAGCTCGTCTCCAGGGAAGCGGGGGGACAATGAGCAGTTCTTC. Amino acids: CASSSSPGKRGDNEQFF.